This TCR beta chain was sequenced for a study of shared clonotypes between healthy human individuals. The overall study: Three CD4 naive, three CD4 memory, two CD8 naive and one CD8 memory plate were used per donor.

Some clones are missing from TCRdb's copy, which holds only in-frame ones; the method was immunoSEQ multiplex PCR. The sample shows roughly 1,500,000 clones, 98% of them seen only once. CDR3 size: 14 residues. CDR1 SGHTA and CDR2 FQGNSA come from the germline V gene. Trimming at V came to 5 bases and at J to 4 bases, leaving 7 bases not matched to a gene. With regard to this clone: The sample holds other DNA sequences that translate to the same CDR3.

Material for sequencing was naive CD4+ T cells sorted from blood. Subset: CD45RA+ positively selected. The source of this sequence is a man between 25 and 39 years old in good health. This chain uses TRBV7-2 with TRBJ1-1; TRBD1 aligns across 7 bases. The DNA for the CDR3 is TGTGCCAGCAGCACCAGACAGGGCGGCACTGAAGCTTTCTTT. Its translation: CASSTRQGGTEAFF.